This T cell receptor beta chain appears in the sequencing data of a study of regulatory T cells in long-lasting Graves disease. Construction of the TCR beta libraries employed iRepertoire HTBI primers in conjunction with Arm-PCR of CDR3 regions. TCRdb reprocessed the multiplex PCR reads with MiXCR, giving one entry per CDR3 protein. The table lists some 200,000 distinct CDR3 sequences, around 20% of them singletons. Time point described: newly diagnosed GD, antithyroid drugs for less than 3 months. PBMCs provided the RNA from which the TCR library was made. This clonotype was seen ten or more times. The same sample was also studied in work on T cells in Graves' hyperthyroidism and ophthalmopathy.

The TCR was taken from a woman aged 30 to 39 with Graves disease. The specimen was peripheral blood mononuclear cells (PBMCs), collected at new diagnosis, from a patient treated with antithyroid drugs.

The CDR3 DNA follows: TGTGCCACCGAGCAAGATACAGTCATCACAGATACGCAGTATTTT. This translates into CATEQDTVITDTQYF. This chain links TRBV6-1 with TRBJ2-3; D is uncertain. V dropped 10 bases and J dropped 2 bases, with 19 bases sitting between them. Germline V gene data show CDR1 as MNHNS and CDR2 as SASEGT. This CDR3 is 15 amino acids long.